This T cell receptor (beta chain) was identified during a study of shared clonotypes between healthy human individuals. Study-wide findings and caveats: The donor pool, a small one, limited the genetic and exposure-history diversity represented.

Trimming took 2 bases from V and 2 from J; bases not matched to a gene: 10. The germline V gene has CDR1 SGHAT and CDR2 FQNNGV. The CDR3 contains 18 residues. Each sample came from a Caucasian adult donor living in Nashville, Tennessee. At a deep level, the assay was run. The sequenced material, unsorted PBMC DNA, was run on ten immunoSEQ deep assay plates. Assay used: immunoSEQ multiplex PCR; TCRdb lists only in-frame clones, some missing. The data hold 450,000 to 500,000 clones, with roughly 80% observed a single time. On this clone itself: The target antigen is unknown.

The sequence was collected from a woman aged 40-49 years in good health. Some clones in this sample may be carry-over from other donors' samples. The sequenced sample consisted of PBMCs. The chain is built from TRBV11-2 and TRBJ1-4; 8 positions agree with TRBD1. CDR3 DNA: TGTGCCAGCAGCTTAAGGGCCCAGGGGGCGGGGACTAATGAAAAACTGTTTTTT. Residues: CASSLRAQGAGTNEKLFF.